This T cell receptor beta chain was retrieved from a study of shared clonotypes between healthy human individuals. Study background: Donor ages ranged 18 to 49 years: a couple of women, a few men.

Study results and limitations: Sequencing depth was expected to influence donor clonotype sharing. The researchers took only blood, and tissue repertoires probably look different.

Researchers partitioned CD4+ cells into CD45RA+ naive and CD45RA-negative memory subsets. Method: immunoSEQ multiplex PCR; TCRdb's copy keeps in-frame clones and lacks some. The data show over 700,000 clones, with 72% seen just once and about 1.7% held by the top ten. As to this clone: Its matching antigen is unknown.

Germline V gene data show CDR1 as SQVTM and CDR2 as ANQGSEA. This CDR3 is built from 14 residues. V lost 4 bases and J lost 5, with 14 bases in between. This TCR came from a woman aged 30 to 39 in good health. Sequencing input: memory CD4+ T cells sorted from blood. The subset denotes: CD45RA-negative fraction. This chain uses TRBV29-1 with TRBJ2-2; D is undetermined. This CDR3 is CSVAKDGWTGELFF. The CDR3 DNA is TGCAGCGTTGCTAAGGATGGGTGGACCGGGGAGCTGTTTTTT.